This paragraph covers one T cell receptor (beta chain) sequence. What this receptor recognizes is not known. Per-nucleotide qualities are absent, and no much larger clonotype sits a single base away. The sample belongs to a study of PD-1 blockade in classical Hodgkin lymphoma (dated by TCRdb to about 2020). Regarding the study in general: Nivolumab dosing was 3 mg/kg intravenously every 2 weeks, continuing until either disease progression or unacceptable toxicity. To define a peripheral blood immune signature of response to PD-1 blockade in classical Hodgkin lymphoma, the study combined TCR beta sequencing with CyTOF.

Genomic DNA was extracted with the Qiagen DNeasy kit from unsorted PBMCs and from negatively selected CD4+ and CD8+ fractions. TCR beta CDR3 regions were subjected to amplification by immunoSEQ multiplex PCR with primers that anneal to V and J segments. A synthetic immune receptor repertoire was used to minimize amplification bias, and remaining bias was computationally removed after sequencing. The paper's data handling went like this. Custom Python scripts were used to quantify repertoire diversity as the Shannon entropy index. The unsorted, CD4+ and CD8+ repertoires were each analyzed separately, with the exception of combined analyses, where CD4+ and CD8+ sequences were merged in silico. A clone was considered expanded if an increase in frequency of at least 2-fold after treatment relative to C1D1 was found, and a pseudocount of 0.5 was applied to clones undetected at baseline. Singleton clones were defined as clones with 0 or 1 copy at C1D1, and non-singleton clones were defined as clones with 2 or more copies. By matching protein sequences in sorted samples from the same patient, clones expanded in unsorted samples were annotated as CD4+, CD8+ or unknown. Wilcoxon tests on paired samples were used to test changes in diversity from C1D1 to C4D1. Sourced from immuneACCESS, this table was stored by TCRdb with only in-frame sequences that have V and J called. A share of the clones is absent; for the studies checked, an unresolved V gene accounts for under half, and the remainder has no known explanation. V and J calls and clone size are as listed in that table; D and trimming were resolved from the DNA. This sample has 110,000 or so clones in its table, and over 85% of those were observed once. Of the sample, around 19% is held by the ten largest clones.

Points the paper makes about the study in general: The study was limited to a single clinical trial cohort, and causes of repertoire differences, possibly disease activity or prior therapy, remained undefined. A significant rise by C4D1 was seen in CD4+ but not CD8+ TCR diversity (p=0.0027 vs p=0.16), with the rise being most apparent in complete responders (p=0.02). Trial patients achieving complete response had baseline diversity similar to newly diagnosed patients, whereas partial responders and progressors had significantly lower diversity. Lower diversity was observed in patients in whom nivolumab was started less than 1 year after ASCT, and these patients were excluded from later analyses so that confounding by immune reconstitution would be avoided. Baseline TCR diversity was reported to be lower in newly diagnosed patients than in healthy donors and to be lower still in relapsed/refractory patients.

Sample time point, as interpreted from the label and publication: cycle 4 day 1 (C4D1), after more than five weeks of nivolumab. Relapse after autologous stem cell transplantation had occurred in all trial patients, and cohorts A, B and C were distinguished by prior brentuximab vedotin exposure. The trial cohort comprised about 60 patients with relapsed/refractory classical Hodgkin lymphoma whose best overall responses were complete response, partial response or progressive disease. Trial patients were treated with single-agent nivolumab in the multi-cohort phase II CheckMate 205 trial. An independent review committee assessed best overall response by applying the 2007 International Working Group response criteria. Trial PBMCs were obtained immediately prior to nivolumab initiation (C1D1) and on therapy at cycle 2 day 1 and cycle 4 day 1. Peripheral blood was collected in 8 mL Vacutainer Cell Preparation Tubes, from which PBMCs were isolated by centrifugation and then cryopreserved.

The germline V gene yields SGHRS for CDR1 and YFSETQ for CDR2. The cysteine opens and the phenylalanine closes a CDR3 of 14 amino acids. Left in the record is the CDR3 DNA by itself, 42 bases read in frame from the first base. V and J are truncated by 0 bases and 6 bases respectively, leaving an intervening sequence of 10 bases. This receptor was identified in a human donor with classical Hodgkin lymphoma. The sequencing here drew on peripheral blood mononuclear cells (PBMCs), taken before the fourth cycle of nivolumab. Recombination linked TRBV5-1 to TRBJ1-5; no D gene can be assigned with confidence. The CDR3 is CASSLAGVSQPQHF. The nucleotides read TGCGCCAGCAGCTTGGCCGGGGTTAGTCAGCCCCAGCATTTT.